The 26 T cell receptor beta chains reported below all come from one sample, sequenced in a study of regulatory T cells in long-lasting Graves disease. Through Arm-PCR of CDR3 regions and iRepertoire HTBI primers, TCR beta libraries were built. Each CDR3 protein is one row after TCRdb ran MiXCR on the multiplex PCR reads. The repertoire consists of 400,000 to 550,000 distinct CDR3 sequences, with roughly 17% occurring once and the leading ten covering 20% to 25%. Specified time point: newly diagnosed GD, antithyroid drugs for less than 3 months. Extracted RNA from PBMCs served as the source of the TCR library. This sample was shared with a second study, whose subject was T cells in Graves' hyperthyroidism and ophthalmopathy.

The sequenced sample was peripheral blood mononuclear cells (PBMCs), obtained at new diagnosis, from a patient treated with antithyroid drugs. Receptor source: a woman between 18 and 30 years old with Graves disease.

On this clonotype itself: This sequence may be a read error, since a much larger clone differs from it by one base. The chain joins TRBV3-1 to TRBJ2-2; 16 bases are shared with TRBD2. This CDR3 has 17 residues. Germline V lookup: CDR1 LGHDT, CDR2 YNNKEL (reference sequence). The CDR3 DNA follows: TGTGCCAGCAGCCAGGGACTAGCGGGAGGGGACACCGAGGAGCTGTTTTTT. Translating gives CASSQGLAGGDTEELFF.

This clonotype was detected a few times. The chain recombines TRBV10-1 with TRBJ2-7; 10 bases align to TRBD2. With V trimmed by 1 base and J by 1 base, 7 bases remained unmatched. The germline CDR1 and CDR2 sequences are WNHNN and SYGVQD (reference sequence). This CDR3 is 17 amino acids long. This CDR3 is CASSEYSWTSGSYEQYF. The CDR3 DNA reads as TGCGCCAGCAGTGAGTATTCCTGGACTAGCGGATCCTACGAGCAGTACTTC.

The chain links TRBV9 to TRBJ2-1; TRBD2 might be the D (6 bases). This CDR3 contains 15 residues. Germline assignment: CDR1 SGDLS and CDR2 YYNGEE. The V end was cut by 3 bases, the J end by 0 bases, with 10 bases between. For the CDR3, the DNA is TGTGCCAGCAGCGGATACGGGAGCTCCTACAATGAGCAGTTCTTC. Translation gives CASSGYGSSYNEQFF.

The V gene is TRBV10-1, the J gene TRBJ2-7; D may correspond to TRBD1 or TRBD2 (5 bases each). The V gene lost 6 bases and the J gene lost 1 base, with 16 bases spanning the gap. The CDR3 runs 15 residues. Germline V gene lookup returns CDR1 WNHNN and CDR2 SYGVQD (reference sequence). CDR3 in DNA: TGCGCCAGCAGCGGACCCTCTGGGGGATCCTACGAGCAGTACTTC. This encodes CASSGPSGGSYEQYF.

Only a few counts were recorded for this clonotype. This chain joins TRBV29-1 and TRBJ1-1; D might be TRBD1 (6 bases). The CDR3 has 14 amino acids. With 4 bases removed from V and 3 bases from J, the gap between germline ends came to 15 bases. The germline V gene has CDR1 SQVTM and CDR2 ANQGSEA. CDR3 nucleotides: TGCAGCGTTGTTTTCGGGGGCTGGGACACTGAAGCTTTCTTT. Translated: CSVVFGGWDTEAFF.

V is TRBV6-2 or TRBV6-3 and J is TRBJ2-1; 9 bases are shared with TRBD2. The V gene end was trimmed by 2 bases and the J gene end by 9 bases; junction bases not matched to a gene: 5. The CDR3 loop spans 14 amino acids. Germline V CDR1 and CDR2: MNHEY, SVGEGT. CDR3 DNA sequence: TGTGCCAGCAGTTACGGGCTAGCGGGATTTGAGCAGTTCTTC. Residues: CASSYGLAGFEQFF.

The chain employs TRBV12-3 or TRBV12-4 and TRBJ2-2; D unclear. The CDR3 consists of 11 residues. V lost 8 bases and J lost 8, with 9 bases in between. CDR3 DNA: TGTGCCAGCTTCAAGGGAGGGGAGCTGTTTTTT. Its translation is CASFKGGELFF.

This clonotype appeared many times. This chain joins TRBV7-2 and TRBJ2-1; 8 bases agree with TRBD1. The CDR3 is made up of 14 amino acids. Per germline, CDR1 SGHTA and CDR2 FQGNSA. After removal of 4 bases from V and 7 bases from J, the junction contained 6 bases not matched to a gene. CDR3 sequence reads: CASSYDRGRNEQFF. CDR3 coding DNA: TGTGCCAGCAGCTACGACAGGGGCAGGAATGAGCAGTTCTTC.

The V gene is TRBV6-1, the J gene TRBJ2-1; 14 bases align to TRBD2. Looked up from germline, CDR1 is MNHNS and CDR2 is SASEGT. J gave up 6 bases and V 7 bases, and 5 bases lay outside the gene matches. The CDR3 loop spans 15 amino acids. The CDR3 region is CASIGTSGRINEQFF. CDR3 DNA: TGTGCCAGCATAGGGACTAGCGGGAGAATCAATGAGCAGTTCTTC.

The sample holds a few counts of this clonotype. The V gene is TRBV6-1, the J gene TRBJ1-1; 7 nucleotides line up with TRBD1. The trim removed 7 bases at V and 1 base at J, leaving 6 bases unmatched. CDR1 and CDR2 from the germline V gene are MNHNS and SASEGT. The CDR3 has 14 residues. For the CDR3, the DNA is TGTGCCAGCAAGACCGGGACAGAGAACACTGAAGCTTTCTTT. This translates into CASKTGTENTEAFF.

In its sample, this clonotype was seen many times. This chain joins TRBV28 and TRBJ2-7; 11 nucleotides match TRBD2. Germline V lookup: CDR1 MDHEN, CDR2 SYDVKM. Trimming took 3 bases from V and 3 from J; bases not matched to a gene: 4. The CDR3 has 15 residues. The CDR3 sequence: CASSFFTSGSYEQYF. As DNA, the CDR3 is TGTGCCAGCAGTTTTTTCACTAGCGGGAGCTACGAGCAGTACTTC.

In its sample, this clonotype was seen a few times. The CDR3 sequence is CASRQNRNEKLFF. The CDR3 nucleotides are TGTGCCAGCAGACAAAACAGGAATGAAAAACTGTTTTTT. The rearrangement uses TRBV6-1 and TRBJ1-4; weak D call: TRBD1 (5 bases). The V end lost 6 bases, the J end lost 5 bases, and 10 bases lay between the germline ends. CDR1 MNHNS and CDR2 SASEGT come from the germline V gene. The CDR3 extends over 13 amino acids.

The chain carries TRBV9 and TRBJ2-7; 9 bases are a match to TRBD1. Germline V gives CDR1 SGDLS, CDR2 YYNGEE. V gave up 0 bases and J gave up 2 bases; unmatched junction bases: 3. CDR3 length: 15 residues. The CDR3, as DNA: TGTGCCAGCAGCGTAGGGGGGGACAGGGCCTACGAGCAGTACTTC. Its translation: CASSVGGDRAYEQYF.

This chain uses TRBV10-3 with TRBJ2-7, with 8 bases aligning to TRBD1. V lost 5 bases to trimming and J lost 3 bases; unmatched junction nucleotides: 6. Germline V gene lookup returns CDR1 ENHRY and CDR2 SYGVKD. This CDR3 comprises 14 residues. This chain's CDR3 is CAISRTGKGYEQYF. Written as DNA, the CDR3 is TGTGCCATCAGTCGGACAGGGAAAGGCTACGAGCAGTACTTC.

This clonotype occurred a few times. An end of the junction does not agree with germline; a read error may underlie this. The J gene is TRBJ2-1, the V gene TRBV28, with TRBD2 matching 9 bases. The CDR3 runs 14 residues. Germline values: CDR1 MDHEN, CDR2 SYDVKM. The CDR3 reads CASRREGSFNEQFF. For the CDR3, the DNA is TGTGCCAGCAGGCGGGAGGGTTCCTTCAATGAGCAGTTCTTC.

This clonotype turned up a few times. V usage is TRBV9 and J usage is TRBJ2-1, with D tentatively TRBD2 (6 bases). This CDR3 comprises 15 residues. Between the trimmed V and J ends, which lost 0 bases and 6 bases, there was a span of 13 bases. Per germline, CDR1 SGDLS and CDR2 YYNGEE. The CDR3 loop is CASSVAGTRGNEQFF. In nucleotides, the CDR3 is TGTGCCAGCAGCGTAGCTGGGACTCGAGGCAATGAGCAGTTCTTC.

This clonotype was observed many times. This chain connects TRBV12-3 or TRBV12-4 to TRBJ2-2; 7 positions agree with TRBD2. The trim removed 6 bases at V and 3 bases at J, leaving 1 base unmatched. The CDR3 is made up of 13 amino acids. The DNA of the CDR3 is TGTGCCAGCAGACTAGCGCACACCGGGGAGCTGTTTTTT. Encoded protein: CASRLAHTGELFF.

This clonotype was picked up many times. The chain joins TRBV28 to TRBJ2-3; D might be TRBD2 (6 bases). Germline V gene sequence: CDR1 MDHEN, CDR2 SYDVKM. The V and J ends lost 9 bases and 2 bases respectively, with 9 bases between them. The CDR3 consists of 12 residues. This chain's CDR3 is CASWDSTDTQYF. CDR3 coding DNA: TGTGCCAGTTGGGACTCCACAGATACGCAGTATTTT.

This clonotype was recorded many times. The V call is TRBV7-8, the J call TRBJ2-3, with 9 bases identical to TRBD1. With 4 bases clipped from V and 1 base from J, the junction kept 6 bases outside the gene matches. The germline gives CDR1 SGHVS, CDR2 FQNEAQ. This CDR3 is 16 amino acids long. This CDR3 reads CASSSSRDRGTDTQYF. The CDR3 nucleotides read TGTGCCAGCAGCTCGAGCCGGGACAGGGGCACAGATACGCAGTATTTT.

At least ten counts were recorded for this clonotype. The V call is TRBV29-1, the J call TRBJ1-3; D is unresolved. The CDR3 sequence is 13 residues long. Germline V CDR1 and CDR2: SQVTM, ANQGSEA. Trimming stripped 3 bases from V and 0 bases from J, with 6 bases between. Here the CDR3 DNA reads TGCAGCGTTGATGTGGGCTCTGGAAACACCATATATTTT. It is translated as CSVDVGSGNTIYF.

This clonotype was seen repeatedly, ten times or more. The chain has TRBV2 and TRBJ2-7; 8 bases are shared with TRBD2. Germline V CDR1 and CDR2: SNHLY, FYNNEI. The CDR3 consists of 14 residues. With V trimmed by 3 bases and J by 5 bases, 6 bases remained unmatched. Here the CDR3 reads CASSDGREVNEQYF. The CDR3 bases are TGTGCCAGCAGTGATGGGCGGGAGGTCAACGAGCAGTACTTC.

The chain carries TRBV27 and TRBJ2-1; 11 bases are shared with TRBD2. There are 16 residues in the CDR3. CDR1 and CDR2 (germline): MNHEY, SMNVEV (reference sequence). The V segment lost 3 bases and the J segment 3 bases; nucleotides outside the gene matches: 4. CDR3 sequence: CASSFSGRAFYNEQFF. The CDR3 coding sequence is TGTGCCAGCAGTTTTAGCGGGAGGGCCTTCTACAATGAGCAGTTCTTC.

The genes are TRBV28 and TRBJ2-2; 7 bases fit TRBD1. Germline lookup yields CDR1 MDHEN and CDR2 SYDVKM. This CDR3 region has 14 residues. V trimming: 4 bases; J trimming: 6 bases; junction bases outside the gene matches: 5. CDR3 nucleotides: TGTGCCAGCAGTTACGGGACAGTTCCCGGGGAGCTGTTTTTT. This codes for CASSYGTVPGELFF.

This rearrangement joins TRBV6-5 to TRBJ2-7, with D unresolved. The CDR3 is 14 residues long. CDR1 is MNHEY and CDR2 is SVGAGI in the germline V gene. Trimming cost V 2 bases and J 0 bases, with 8 bases left between them. This chain's CDR3 is CASSYRENSYEQYF. Written as DNA, the CDR3 is TGTGCCAGCAGTTACAGGGAAAACTCCTACGAGCAGTACTTC.

This clonotype was seen many times. V gene TRBV7-8 combines with J gene TRBJ1-2, with TRBD1 matching 9 bases. V lost 5 bases to trimming and J lost 2 bases; unmatched junction nucleotides: 9. Germline CDR1 is SGHVS and CDR2 is FQNEAQ. The CDR3 contains 16 residues. The CDR3 loop is CASSKTGTGQNYGYTF. The DNA of the CDR3 is TGTGCCAGCAGCAAAACCGGGACAGGGCAAAACTATGGCTACACCTTC.

Comment on this clonotype: Compared with germline, one end of the junction differs, possibly owing to a read error. This chain uses TRBV12-3 or TRBV12-4 with TRBJ2-1; possible D gene TRBD2, 7 bases. CDR3 length: 12 residues. The CDR3 DNA reads as TGTGCCAGCAGTTTAAGCGGGGACACGGTGGACTTC. The encoded protein is CASSLSGDTVDF.